The 21 T cell receptor beta chains in this list originate from one sample, sequenced in a study of T cells after yellow fever vaccination. One entry per CDR3 protein results from TCRdb running MiXCR on the 5' RACE reads. The table records more than 75,000 distinct CDR3 sequences, under 9% of them present only once. Sequencing used CD8+ T cells not binding an NS4B(214-222) dextramer, sorted from PBMCs, obtained around 14 days after the first yellow fever vaccination. All receptors derive from a man aged 18-30 years who received the YFV17D yellow fever vaccine.

In its sample, this clonotype was seen a few times. The V and J genes are TRBV6-2 or TRBV6-3 and TRBJ2-3; D tentatively fits TRBD1 or TRBD2 (5 bases each). The germline V gene has CDR1 MNHEY and CDR2 SVGEGT. Deletions cut 9 bases from V and 9 bases from J, with 19 bases between. The CDR3 totals 13 residues. Here the CDR3 reads CASSGDAGWTQYF. In DNA form, the CDR3 reads TGTGCCAGTAGTGGGGACGCAGGTTGGACGCAGTATTTT.

This clonotype was observed a handful of times. CDR3 nucleotide sequence: TGCGCCAGCAGCCAAATCGTAGCGGGCTTCACAGATACGCAGTATTTT. This gives the protein CASSQIVAGFTDTQYF. The V call is TRBV4-3, the J call TRBJ2-3; 7 nucleotides line up with TRBD2. V shed 2 bases and J 2 bases; nucleotides not matched to a gene: 7. Germline loops: CDR1 LGHNA, CDR2 YSLEER. CDR3 length: 16 amino acids.

V usage is TRBV3-1 and J usage is TRBJ2-2, with 8 bases lining up with TRBD1. Germline-derived CDR1 and CDR2 are LGHDT and YNNKEL (reference sequence). This CDR3 has 18 amino acids. The junction had 23 bases not matched to a gene; V was cut back by 8 bases and J by 9 bases. The CDR3 bases are TGTGCCAGCTGTTGTAGAAGCACAGGGGGTCCCACATGCTGGGAGCTGTTTTTT. As protein: CASCCRSTGGPTCWELFF.

This chain links TRBV20-1 with TRBJ2-3, with a weak D call TRBD2 (5 bases). Germline CDR1 and CDR2: DFQATT and SNEGSKA (reference sequence). The CDR3 contains 14 residues. Deletions cut 1 base from V and 0 bases from J, with 8 bases between. The CDR3 nucleotides are TGCAGTGCTAGAGTCCGGACTAGCACAGATACGCAGTATTTT. This gives the protein CSARVRTSTDTQYF.

This clonotype was picked up a small number of times. The chain recombines TRBV4-3 with TRBJ1-3; D remains ambiguous. The CDR3 is 14 amino acids. Trimming pared 4 bases from V and 3 bases from J, leaving 10 bases between. Germline values: CDR1 LGHNA, CDR2 YSLEER. The CDR3 here is CASSPKVNGNTIYF. The CDR3, as DNA: TGCGCCAGCAGCCCTAAGGTGAATGGAAACACCATATATTTT.

This chain links TRBV29-1 with TRBJ2-1, with no clear D. Per the germline V gene, CDR1 is SQVTM and CDR2 is ANQGSEA. V lost 7 bases to trimming and J lost 3 bases, with 10 bases between them. The CDR3 spans 12 residues. The CDR3 reads CSAAESYNEQFF. The CDR3 nucleotides read TGCAGCGCGGCAGAAAGCTACAATGAGCAGTTCTTC.

This clonotype has only a few counts. The chain joins TRBV11-2 to TRBJ2-3, with D possibly matching TRBD1 (5 bases). V lost 1 base and J 2 bases, leaving 13 bases between the germline ends. The CDR3 extends over 16 amino acids. Germline V gene sequence: CDR1 SGHAT, CDR2 FQNNGV. DNA of the CDR3: TGTGCCAGCAGCTTAGGGGGCAGGCCCTTCACAGATACGCAGTATTTT. Protein product: CASSLGGRPFTDTQYF.

This clonotype was found many times. This rearrangement joins TRBV4-1 to TRBJ2-3; tentative D call: TRBD2 (6 bases). The V and J ends lost 3 bases and 2 bases respectively, with 9 bases between them. The CDR3 length is 14 residues. Germline loops: CDR1 MGHRA, CDR2 YSYEKL. In DNA, the CDR3 is TGCGCCAGCAGCCAGCGGGATTTCACAGATACGCAGTATTTT. This translates into CASSQRDFTDTQYF.

This CDR3 is CASSPKGVNSYEQYV. The CDR3 DNA follows: TGTGCCAGCAGCCCCAAGGGAGTAAACTCCTACGAGCAGTACGTC. V and J are TRBV7-8 and TRBJ2-7; a weak D match, TRBD2 (5 bases). The CDR3 is 15 amino acids. From germline, CDR1 is SGHVS and CDR2 FQNEAQ. V lost 5 bases to trimming and J lost 0 bases, with 14 bases between them.

The rearrangement joins TRBV6-5 to TRBJ1-2, with unresolved D. The CDR3 is 15 amino acids. V was trimmed by 4 bases and J by 4 bases, leaving 16 bases between them. Germline lookup yields CDR1 MNHEY and CDR2 SVGAGI. The CDR3 region has the DNA TGTGCCAGCAGTTTCGCCGACGGGGTCGCCTATGGCTACACCTTC. It is translated as CASSFADGVAYGYTF.

V gene TRBV19 combines with J gene TRBJ2-1, with 7 bases fitting TRBD2. The germline V gene encodes CDR1 LNHDA and CDR2 SQIVND (reference sequence). After removal of 10 bases from V and 0 bases from J, the junction contained 9 bases not matched to a gene. The CDR3 totals 15 residues. CDR3 amino acids: CATEAGVSSYNEQFF. Written as DNA, the CDR3 is TGTGCCACTGAGGCGGGGGTTAGCTCCTACAATGAGCAGTTCTTC. The whole variable domain, remainder taken from reference TRBV19 and TRBJ2-1, is DGGITQSPKYLFRKEGQNVTLSCEQNLNHDAMYWYRQDPGQGLRLIYYSQIVNDFQKGDIAEGYSVSREKKESFPLTVTSAQKNPTAFYLCATEAGVSSYNEQFFGPGTRLTVL.

The V call is TRBV9, the J call TRBJ1-1; no reliable D call. The V and J ends lost 0 bases and 0 bases respectively, with 9 bases between them. The CDR3 is 15 residues long. The V gene's germline CDR1 is SGDLS and CDR2 YYNGEE. This CDR3 reads CASSVVTGMNTEAFF. Here the CDR3 DNA reads TGTGCCAGCAGCGTAGTAACGGGTATGAACACTGAAGCTTTCTTT.

CDR3 sequence: CASSLYARNTEAFF. The CDR3 nucleotides are TGTGCCAGCAGTTTATATGCCAGAAACACTGAAGCTTTCTTT. V is TRBV28 and J is TRBJ1-1; D uncertain. This CDR3 has 14 amino acids. Looked up from germline, CDR1 is MDHEN and CDR2 is SYDVKM. Trimming left V 1 base short and J 2 bases short, with 8 bases between.

Only a few counts were recorded for this clonotype. The chain links TRBV5-4 to TRBJ2-1; 8 bases agree with TRBD1. Germline trimming cut 7 bases from V and 3 bases from J; bases unmatched to any gene: 9. The CDR3 has 15 residues. Germline V CDR1 and CDR2: SGHNT, YYREEE (reference sequence). This CDR3 reads CASSLGQGHYNEQFF. CDR3 nucleotides: TGTGCCAGCTCCCTAGGACAGGGACACTACAATGAGCAGTTCTTC.

Many counts were recorded for this clonotype. The gene calls are TRBV11-2 and TRBJ2-1; 8 bases map to TRBD2. The V gene end was trimmed by 2 bases and the J gene end by 2 bases; junction bases not matched to a gene: 5. CDR1 is SGHAT and CDR2 is FQNNGV in the germline V gene. CDR3 length equals 16 residues. The CDR3 protein is CASSLPGGAPYNEQFF. The CDR3 DNA reads as TGTGCCAGCAGCTTACCCGGGGGGGCCCCCTACAATGAGCAGTTCTTC.

The chain employs TRBV2 and TRBJ1-6; D may be TRBD1 (5 bases). The length of the CDR3 is 14 residues. From germline, CDR1 is SNHLY and CDR2 FYNNEI. With 8 bases removed from V and 10 bases from J, the gap between germline ends came to 18 bases. This CDR3 reads CASLLEGKGSPLHF. The DNA for the CDR3 is TGTGCCAGCCTCCTGGAGGGGAAAGGATCACCCCTCCACTTT.

This clonotype was seen a handful of times. The chain carries TRBV5-5 and TRBJ2-7; D unclear. The germline CDR1 and CDR2 sequences are SGHKS and YYEKEE (reference sequence). The CDR3 covers 13 residues. The V end was cut by 3 bases, the J end by 0 bases, with 7 bases between. The CDR3 nucleotides are TGTGCCAGCAGCTCGCCGACCTCCTACGAGCAGTACTTC. It translates to CASSSPTSYEQYF. Complete variable domain (other parts from reference TRBV5-5 and TRBJ2-7): DAGVTQSPTHLIKTRGQQVTLRCSPISGHKSVSWYQQVLGQGPQFIFQYYEKEERGRGNFPDRFSARQFPNYSSELNVNALLLGDSALYLCASSSPTSYEQYFGPGTRLTVT.

This clonotype was counted many times. The J gene is TRBJ2-3, the V gene TRBV4-1; D tentatively fits TRBD1 or TRBD2 (5 bases each). V was pared by 0 bases and J by 0 bases, with 7 bases between. Germline values: CDR1 MGHRA, CDR2 YSYEKL. CDR3 length equals 15 residues. The CDR3 reads CASSQEGVSTDTQYF. As DNA, the CDR3 is TGCGCCAGCAGCCAAGAGGGGGTGAGCACAGATACGCAGTATTTT.

This clonotype appeared many times. The V gene is TRBV7-8, the J gene TRBJ2-5, with D possibly matching TRBD2 (7 bases). The germline CDR1 and CDR2 sequences are SGHVS and FQNEAQ. The V end lost 8 bases, the J end lost 7 bases, and 20 bases lay between the germline ends. This CDR3 contains 14 residues. CDR3 amino acids: CASELGGGSRTQYF. For the CDR3, the DNA is TGTGCCAGCGAATTAGGGGGGGGAAGTCGGACCCAGTACTTC. The variable domain in full, completed from reference TRBV7-8 and TRBJ2-5, reads GAGVSQSPRYKVAKRGQDVALRCDPISGHVSLFWYQQALGQGPEFLTYFQNEAQLDKSGLPSDRFFAERPEGSVSTLKIQRTQQEDSAVYLCASELGGGSRTQYFGPGTRLLVL.

There are many counts of this clonotype. The V and J genes are TRBV11-2 and TRBJ2-3, with 11 bases identical to TRBD2. V dropped 2 bases and J dropped 2; count of bases not matched to a gene: 18. The CDR3 covers 21 residues. CDR1 and CDR2 from the germline V gene are SGHAT and FQNNGV. CDR3 sequence: CASSLNPWLAGGRIDTDTQYF. DNA of the CDR3: TGTGCCAGCAGCTTAAATCCATGGCTAGCGGGGGGCCGAATTGACACAGATACGCAGTATTTT.

The chain combines TRBV12-3 or TRBV12-4 with TRBJ1-5; D possibly corresponds to TRBD1 (5 bases). CDR3 length: 12 residues. V was trimmed by 2 bases and J by 7 bases, leaving 6 bases between them. This CDR3 reads CASSLRGQPQHF. The CDR3, as DNA: TGTGCCAGCAGTTTAAGGGGCCAGCCCCAGCATTTT.